These T cell receptor beta chains were read from a single sample in a study of blood T cell repertoires in COVID-19. The assay was immunoSEQ multiplex PCR, and TCRdb's table has in-frame clones only and misses some. The profile covers 150,000 to 200,000 clones, with around nine tenths appearing a single time and roughly 3.4% taken by the ten largest. Sequencing was done on a sample of peripheral blood. Receptor source: a man in his 70s with acute or convalescent COVID-19. Both conserved end residues are trimmed from each CDR3. Fields, in order: V gene, J gene, CDR3 length, CDR3 protein.

TRBV19	TRBJ2-5	10	ASSEVTGTQY
TRBV6-6	TRBJ2-5	11	ASSGQGKETQY
TRBV29-1	TRBJ2-1	10	SVMTDYNEQF
TRBV10-3	TRBJ1-2	12	AISDLQEYYGYT
TRBV5-1	TRBJ2-2	13	ASSSGTGATGELF
TRBV2	TRBJ2-3	15	ASSLRDTSLGTDTQY
TRBV9	TRBJ2-3	14	ASSVAAGGSTDTQY
TRBV19	TRBJ1-6	13	ASGVEQGGRSPLH
TRBV30	TRBJ2-1	12	ALRGPSSYNEQF
TRBV29-1	TRBJ1-5	10	SVSGGDQPQH
TRBV4-1	TRBJ2-4	14	ASSHNSGTSGNIQY
TRBV7-2	TRBJ2-7	12	ASSLAGGRYEQY
TRBV2	TRBJ2-1	13	ASSEGQTSYNEQF
TRBV24-1	TRBJ2-3	17	ATSDPSGLAGGSADTQY
TRBV6-6	TRBJ2-2	13	ASSSPTANTGELF
TRBV5-1	TRBJ2-5	13	ASSPGTSGQETQY
TRBV5-1	TRBJ1-1	15	ASSMTGTGGAYTEAF
TRBV20-1	TRBJ2-3	9	SAPAGDTQY
TRBV15	TRBJ1-2	9	AAGTNYGYT
TRBV4-1	TRBJ2-7	13	ASSQGGGTFYEQY
TRBV11-3	TRBJ2-7	13	ASSYGSGLSYEQY
TRBV6-5	TRBJ1-1	11	ASSRSEYPEAF
TRBV19	TRBJ2-7	11	ASSKGLEYEQY
TRBV9	TRBJ1-1	13	ASSSRTDPNTEAF
TRBV29-1	TRBJ2-5	11	SAASTGRETQY